This T cell receptor beta chain was retrieved from a study of T cell responses to AZD1222 COVID-19 vaccine. About the study: The analysis combined second doses at about 4 or about 12 weeks. Study-wide findings and caveats: Regions 160-218 and 743-854 held dominance among vaccine-associated CD4 TCRs, which spanned spike.

With respect to this clone: Its antigen is unidentified.

The CDR3 extends over 11 amino acids. Trimming stripped 7 bases from V and 3 bases from J, with 10 bases between. Germline V gene data show CDR1 as DFQATT and CDR2 as SNEGSKA (reference sequence). Assay used: immunoSEQ multiplex PCR; TCRdb lists only in-frame clones, some missing. This sample carries 66,000 or so clones, about 88% of them seen once, and the ten largest clones take 17%. This receptor was obtained from an adult in good health. The sample was peripheral blood, taken on day 0 of AZD1222 vaccination. This rearrangement joins TRBV20-1 to TRBJ2-7; D is unresolved. The CDR3 sequence: CSVQRNYEQYF. The CDR3 DNA is TGCAGTGTCCAGAGGAACTACGAGCAGTACTTC.